Below are 16 T cell receptor beta chains sequenced from a single sample in a study of cytomegalovirus exposure and HLA in healthy donors. PCR employed 60 Vbeta and 13 Jbeta primers. Using immunoSEQ multiplex PCR, the repertoire was profiled, and TCRdb retains in-frame clones only, with some absent. The data hold over 100,000 clones, with about 78% observed a single time. Sequenced: PBMCs. Every receptor here comes from a woman aged 40 to 55 in good health and CMV-seropositive.

J is TRBJ2-5 and V is TRBV7-9; 11 bases agree with TRBD2. CDR1 SEHNR and CDR2 FQNEAQ come from the germline V gene (reference sequence). This CDR3 is built from 16 residues. With V trimmed by 5 bases and J by 6 bases, 11 bases remained unmatched. The CDR3 DNA reads TGTGCCAGCAGCCCGCTTCGGCTAGCGGGGGGACAGACCCAGTACTTC. Encoded protein: CASSPLRLAGGQTQYF.

The chain uses TRBV5-1 and TRBJ1-2; a weak D match, TRBD1 (5 bases). Trimming left V 4 bases short and J 7 bases short, with 14 bases between. Germline assignment: CDR1 SGHRS and CDR2 YFSETQ. The CDR3 consists of 13 residues. In nucleotides, the CDR3 is TGCGCCAGCAGCACCCTAGGGGTATCTGGCTACACCTTC. Translated: CASSTLGVSGYTF.

In this sample, this clone turned up once. The gene calls are TRBV7-2 and TRBJ1-4, with a possible D match to TRBD1 (5 bases). The CDR3 contains 16 residues. Germline values: CDR1 SGHTA, CDR2 FQGNSA. The V gene lost 4 bases and the J gene lost 0 bases, with 12 bases spanning the gap. The CDR3 spells CASSSDRLTTNEKLFF. The CDR3 region has the DNA TGTGCCAGCAGCTCCGACAGATTAACAACTAATGAAAAACTGTTTTTT.

The chain links TRBV4-1 to TRBJ2-7, with D possibly being TRBD2 (5 bases). The CDR3 has 14 amino acids. Germline V CDR1 and CDR2: MGHRA, YSYEKL. V was clipped by 4 bases and J by 1 base, with 11 bases between them. The CDR3 coding sequence is TGCGCCAGCAGCCCCCTGACGGGGTCCTACGAGCAGTACTTC. Amino acids: CASSPLTGSYEQYF.

The rearrangement links TRBV30 to TRBJ2-7, with a weak D call TRBD1 (6 bases). Germline CDR1 GTSNPN, CDR2 SVGIG (reference sequence). The CDR3 has 12 amino acids. Trimming pared 5 bases from V and 5 bases from J, leaving 13 bases between. The CDR3 DNA is TGTGCCTGGGACTACAGGGTGAACGAGCAGTACTTC. Residues: CAWDYRVNEQYF.

The chain has TRBV6-5 and TRBJ1-5, with D hard to call. CDR1 MNHEY and CDR2 SVGAGI come from the germline V gene. This CDR3 region has 14 residues. With 7 bases removed from V and 0 bases from J, the gap between germline ends came to 10 bases. CDR3 in DNA: TGTGCCAGCAATCGGGTGTATAGCAATCAGCCCCAGCATTTT. It encodes CASNRVYSNQPQHF.

This clone was observed many times. The gene calls are TRBV6-1 and TRBJ1-3; maybe TRBD1 (6 bases). Between the trimmed V and J ends, which lost 1 base and 5 bases, there was a span of 6 bases. CDR3 size: 13 residues. The germline V gene has CDR1 MNHNS and CDR2 SASEGT. This chain's CDR3 is CASSEGDRNTIYF. Written as DNA, the CDR3 is TGTGCCAGCAGTGAAGGGGACAGAAACACCATATATTTT.

The genes are TRBV5-4 and TRBJ2-6; no reliable D call. Germline CDR1 SGHNT, CDR2 YYREEE (reference sequence). V lost 1 base and J 1 base, leaving 6 bases between the germline ends. The CDR3 extends over 15 amino acids. The CDR3: CASSLSPSGANVLTF. The CDR3 DNA reads TGTGCCAGCAGCTTGTCTCCTTCTGGGGCCAACGTCCTGACTTTC. Full variable domain (remainder filled in from reference TRBV5-4 and TRBJ2-6): ETGVTQSPTHLIKTRGQQVTLRCSSQSGHNTVSWYQQALGQGPQFIFQYYREEENGRGNFPPRFSGLQFPNYSSELNVNALELDDSALYLCASSLSPSGANVLTFGAGSRLTVL.

This chain uses TRBV11-2 with TRBJ1-1; D is possibly TRBD1 (5 bases). This CDR3 spans 11 amino acids. The V and J ends lost 6 bases and 8 bases respectively, with 10 bases between them. The V gene's germline CDR1 is SGHAT and CDR2 FQNNGV. In DNA form, the CDR3 reads TGTGCCAGCAGATCACCAGGGGAAGCTTTCTTT. Translated, it gives CASRSPGEAFF.

This clone was seen a few times. The V and J genes are TRBV5-1 and TRBJ2-5; TRBD2 agrees at 8 bases. V dropped 6 bases and J dropped 5; count of bases not matched to a gene: 9. The germline gives CDR1 SGHRS, CDR2 YFSETQ. There are 14 residues in the CDR3. The CDR3 DNA reads as TGCGCCAGCAAGGTCGGGGGGGCCGCGGAGACCCAGTACTTC. Amino acids: CASKVGGAAETQYF.

The chain uses TRBV5-8 and TRBJ1-5, with TRBD1 matching 7 bases. CDR3 length: 12 residues. Germline V gene data show CDR1 as SGHTS and CDR2 as YDEGEE. Germline trimming cut 3 bases from V and 10 bases from J; bases unmatched to any gene: 4. CDR3 protein: CASSSRQGPQHF. For the CDR3, the DNA is TGTGCCAGCAGCTCCAGACAGGGCCCCCAGCATTTT.

The chain joins TRBV6-5 to TRBJ1-2; 8 bases fit TRBD1. The CDR3 contains 14 residues. Trimming cost V 8 bases and J 5 bases; bases outside gene matches: 10. Germline loops: CDR1 MNHEY, CDR2 SVGAGI. The CDR3 protein is CASSGGQGPYGYTF. In DNA form, the CDR3 reads TGTGCCAGCTCGGGAGGACAGGGACCTTATGGCTACACCTTC.

In its sample, this clone was seen once. This chain uses TRBV18 with TRBJ2-5; TRBD1 agrees at 7 bases. Germline V lookup: CDR1 KGHSH, CDR2 LQKENI. CDR3 length: 14 residues. The J segment lost 1 base and the V segment lost 3 bases, leaving 2 bases of the junction unmatched. CDR3 nucleotides: TGTGCCAGCTCACCGACAGGGCCCCAAGAGACCCAGTACTTC. Residues: CASSPTGPQETQYF. The full variable domain, completed using reference TRBV18 and TRBJ2-5, is NAGVMQNPRHLVRRRGQEARLRCSPMKGHSHVYWYRQLPEEGLKFMVYLQKENIIDESGMPKERFSAEFPKEGPSILRIQQVVRGDSAAYFCASSPTGPQETQYFGPGTRLLVL.

This chain uses TRBV11-1 with TRBJ2-5; D is possibly TRBD2 (6 bases). The germline gives CDR1 SGHAT, CDR2 FQDESV (reference sequence). Trimming removed 4 bases at V and 5 bases at J, with 23 bases between. CDR3 length: 17 amino acids. CDR3 DNA: TGTGCCAGCAGCTCCAGGACGCCGGGGGTCATTGGGGAGACCCAGTACTTC. This encodes CASSSRTPGVIGETQYF.

The V call is TRBV9, the J call TRBJ1-2; D is perhaps TRBD1 (5 bases). Per germline, CDR1 SGDLS and CDR2 YYNGEE. CDR3 length equals 14 residues. The V end lost 4 bases, the J end lost 4 bases, and 14 bases lay between the germline ends. This chain's CDR3 is CASSPRQRLYGYTF. CDR3 sequence (DNA): TGTGCCAGCAGCCCTAGACAGAGGCTCTATGGCTACACCTTC.

The rearrangement links TRBV5-6 to TRBJ2-5; 9 bases map to TRBD1. With V trimmed by 4 bases and J by 7 bases, 8 bases remained unmatched. CDR1 and CDR2 from the germline V gene are SGHDT and YYEEEE. The CDR3 runs to 14 residues. The CDR3 DNA follows: TGTGCCAGCAGCCCCGCCGGGACAGGGTGGACCCAGTACTTC. This encodes CASSPAGTGWTQYF.